This T cell receptor (beta chain) was recorded in a study of radiotherapy plus CTLA-4 blockade in lung cancer. CDR1 and CDR2 from the germline V gene are MGHRA and YSYEKL. The V segment lost 3 bases and the J segment 3 bases; nucleotides outside the gene matches: 4. CDR3 length: 15 residues. Profiling relied on immunoSEQ multiplex PCR, and the TCRdb table lists in-frame clones only, not all of them. The profile shows more than 90,000 clones, roughly 88% of them singletons. Sequencing used peripheral blood, obtained from a patient treated with radiotherapy plus ipilimumab. The clonotype was recovered from a human donor with non-small cell lung cancer that progressed on radiotherapy plus ipilimumab. The chain uses TRBV4-1 and TRBJ1-5; 8 bases align to TRBD1. The CDR3 protein is CASSHGQGSNQPQHF. The DNA for the CDR3 is TGCGCCAGCAGCCACGGACAGGGCTCCAATCAGCCCCAGCATTTT.